This TCR beta chain was recorded in a study of blood T cell repertoires in COVID-19. Across the study: T cells, B-cell-depleted T cells, or PBMCs provided the cDNA or gDNA that served as material.

Membership in each cohort depended on participant-reported clinical history. V gave up 5 bases and J gave up 0 bases, with 13 bases separating them. The V gene's germline CDR1 is SGHRS and CDR2 YFSETQ. The CDR3 has 15 amino acids. Authors' analysis steps: Nucleated cell counts were estimated from reference gene primer amplification. Using immunoSEQ multiplex PCR, the repertoire was profiled, and TCRdb retains in-frame clones only, with some absent. The V and J calls and clone size come from that table; D and trimming were worked out from the DNA. The sample has some 150,000 clones; about 83% are singletons.

The V call is TRBV5-1, the J call TRBJ2-3; perhaps D is TRBD1 or TRBD2 (5 bases each). The sequenced material came from PBMCs or T cells enriched from blood (not recorded which). The sequence derives from a woman between 45 and 60 years old in a cohort exposed to, infected with or recovered from COVID-19 (not recorded which). This CDR3 is CASRLRGFSTDTQYF. Written as DNA, the CDR3 is TGCGCCAGCAGATTGAGGGGATTTAGCACAGATACGCAGTATTTT.